The rows below give T cell receptor beta chains drawn from one sample of a study of T-cell reconstitution after alpha-beta-depleted transplantation in children. TCRdb re-called the PCR reads with MiXCR, one entry per CDR3 protein. Counted here are roughly 200,000 distinct CDR3 sequences, roughly 6.8% occurring once; the ten biggest clones make up approximately 3%. This material consisted of PBMCs from the stem cell graft donor, taken from the stem cell graft. The receptors stem from a human donor who donated a stem cell graft to a child with Wiskott-Aldrich syndrome. Both conserved end residues are part of each CDR3. A clone size is listed for some rows: how often the clone was seen (once, few, many), or a class if it is expanded.

j_call: TRBJ2-3; v_call: TRBV18; clone_size: many; cdr3_aa: CASSPQRGTDTQYF
j_call: TRBJ2-4; v_call: TRBV20-1; clone_size: many; cdr3_aa: CSAREPSGKLYF
j_call: TRBJ1-2; v_call: TRBV20-1; clone_size: few; cdr3_aa: CSARDQGQGSNYGYTF
j_call: TRBJ2-2; v_call: TRBV4-1; clone_size: many; cdr3_aa: CASSPAWGGDPNTGELFF
j_call: TRBJ2-5; v_call: TRBV2; clone_size: few; cdr3_aa: CASSGPGGTLETQYF
j_call: TRBJ2-1; v_call: TRBV3-1; clone_size: few; cdr3_aa: CASSQDIGNEQFF
j_call: TRBJ2-2; v_call: TRBV5-5; clone_size: many; cdr3_aa: CASSPTNGELFF
j_call: TRBJ1-2; v_call: TRBV20-1; clone_size: many; cdr3_aa: CSASNPRSGYGYTF
j_call: TRBJ2-1; v_call: TRBV7-9; clone_size: many; cdr3_aa: CASSSPSGYNEQFF
j_call: TRBJ2-5; v_call: TRBV20-1; clone_size: many; cdr3_aa: CSALPSGIETQYF
j_call: TRBJ2-1; v_call: TRBV10-3; clone_size: many; cdr3_aa: CAITPQGSHEQFF
j_call: TRBJ2-1; v_call: TRBV3-1; clone_size: many; cdr3_aa: CASSQDNGGREQFF
j_call: TRBJ2-7; v_call: TRBV29-1; clone_size: many; cdr3_aa: CSAWTGTYEQYF
j_call: TRBJ2-5; v_call: TRBV5-1; clone_size: many; cdr3_aa: CASSPKQETQYF
j_call: TRBJ2-7; v_call: TRBV7-9; clone_size: NA; cdr3_aa: CASSAFTSRGFNEQYF
j_call: TRBJ2-1; v_call: TRBV14; clone_size: many; cdr3_aa: CASSQRYNEQFF
j_call: TRBJ2-2; v_call: TRBV3-1; clone_size: NA; cdr3_aa: CASSPLTGVTGELFF
j_call: TRBJ1-5; v_call: TRBV24-1; clone_size: many; cdr3_aa: CATSDFGNQPQHF
j_call: TRBJ1-1; v_call: TRBV5-1; clone_size: NA; cdr3_aa: CASSTGQGDPEAFF
j_call: TRBJ1-1; v_call: TRBV9; clone_size: NA; cdr3_aa: CASSPWDGNEAFF
j_call: TRBJ2-7; v_call: TRBV5-6; clone_size: many; cdr3_aa: CASSLGPLVSSYEQYF
j_call: TRBJ2-6; v_call: TRBV5-1; clone_size: many; cdr3_aa: CASNSGASGANVLTF
j_call: TRBJ1-5; v_call: TRBV12-3/TRBV12-4; clone_size: many; cdr3_aa: CASSLGQPRNQPQHF
j_call: TRBJ2-7; v_call: TRBV18; clone_size: many; cdr3_aa: CASSPLYAGQGPYEQYF
j_call: TRBJ2-3; v_call: TRBV19; clone_size: many; cdr3_aa: CASSSLGGGTDTQYF
j_call: TRBJ2-3; v_call: TRBV12-3/TRBV12-4; clone_size: NA; cdr3_aa: CASSVWAGGNWYTQYF
j_call: TRBJ2-1; v_call: TRBV11-2; clone_size: NA; cdr3_aa: CASSKGDGGLSYNEQFF
j_call: TRBJ1-2; v_call: TRBV13; clone_size: many; cdr3_aa: CASSLSWGSYNYGYTF
j_call: TRBJ2-5; v_call: TRBV6-2/TRBV6-3; clone_size: many; cdr3_aa: CASSYHGLAAQETQYF
j_call: TRBJ2-3; v_call: TRBV20-1; clone_size: many; cdr3_aa: CSARDVAGGNTDAQCF
j_call: TRBJ1-2; v_call: TRBV5-1; clone_size: many; cdr3_aa: CASGTDRIYGYTF
j_call: TRBJ2-3; v_call: TRBV12-3/TRBV12-4; clone_size: many; cdr3_aa: CASIPAGGTDTQYF
j_call: TRBJ2-1; v_call: TRBV29-1; clone_size: many; cdr3_aa: CSVVSGNNEQFF
j_call: TRBJ2-1; v_call: TRBV20-1; clone_size: NA; cdr3_aa: CSCGGQLPGKGRNEQFF
j_call: TRBJ2-3; v_call: TRBV6-2/TRBV6-3; clone_size: many; cdr3_aa: CASSYVGPGADTQYF
j_call: TRBJ2-1; v_call: TRBV20-1; clone_size: many; cdr3_aa: CSARWGKTPYNEQFF
j_call: TRBJ2-7; v_call: TRBV20-1; clone_size: many; cdr3_aa: CSAAGTRVGYEQYF
j_call: TRBJ1-1; v_call: TRBV19; clone_size: few; cdr3_aa: CATSTGRLAFF
j_call: TRBJ2-7; v_call: TRBV20-1; clone_size: many; cdr3_aa: CSAPRLRSYEQYF
j_call: TRBJ2-1; v_call: TRBV11-2; clone_size: few; cdr3_aa: CASSLRGLSYNEQFF
j_call: TRBJ2-2; v_call: TRBV24-1; clone_size: few; cdr3_aa: CATSDWGALDTGELFF
j_call: TRBJ1-5; v_call: TRBV15; clone_size: many; cdr3_aa: CATGTSGQRNQPQHF